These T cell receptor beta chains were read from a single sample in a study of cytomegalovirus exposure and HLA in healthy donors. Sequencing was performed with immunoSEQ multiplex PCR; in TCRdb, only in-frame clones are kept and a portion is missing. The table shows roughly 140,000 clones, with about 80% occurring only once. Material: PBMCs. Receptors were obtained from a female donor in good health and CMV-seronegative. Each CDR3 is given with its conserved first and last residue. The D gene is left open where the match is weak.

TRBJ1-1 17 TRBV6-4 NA CASSRKGVAPMNTEAFF
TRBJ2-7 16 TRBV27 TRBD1 CASSSRQGKSSYEQYF
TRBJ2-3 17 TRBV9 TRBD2 CASSASGLAGVADTQYF
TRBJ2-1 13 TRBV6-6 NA CASSYLSGYGQFF
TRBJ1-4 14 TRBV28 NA CASSSQGRNEKLFF
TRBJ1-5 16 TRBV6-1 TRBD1 CASSEKRRTGYQPQHF
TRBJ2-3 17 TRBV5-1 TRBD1 CASSFGPGTGSTDTQYF
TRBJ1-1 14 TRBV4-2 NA CASSQDPGGGEAFF
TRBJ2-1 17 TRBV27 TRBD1 CASSFGSGQGNYNEQFF
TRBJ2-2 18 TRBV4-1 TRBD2 CASSHRTSGGDYTGELFF
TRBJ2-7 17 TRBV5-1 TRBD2 CASSPGGAGGLRGEQYF
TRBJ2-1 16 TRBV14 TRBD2 CASSQAHGLAGGQQFF
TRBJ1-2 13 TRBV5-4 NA CASSLQSNYGYTF
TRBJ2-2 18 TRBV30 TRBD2 CAWSTGTSGRGGTGELFF
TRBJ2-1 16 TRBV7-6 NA CASSLARRGLYNEQFF
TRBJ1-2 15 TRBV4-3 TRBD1 CASSQDRGSGYGYTF
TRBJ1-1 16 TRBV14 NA CASSQKKLGLYTEAFF
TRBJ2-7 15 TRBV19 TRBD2 CASSSTSGRTYEQYF
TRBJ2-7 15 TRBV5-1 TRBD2 CASSLGGGRGEEQYF
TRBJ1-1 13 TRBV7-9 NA CASSLGQADEAFF
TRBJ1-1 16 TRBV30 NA CAWSVFGGDPNTEAFF
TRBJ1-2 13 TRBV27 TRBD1 CASSLGGGGGYTF
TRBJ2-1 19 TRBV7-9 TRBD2 CASSLVLAGGPRSYNEQFF
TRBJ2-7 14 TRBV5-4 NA CASSLGYGEAEQYF
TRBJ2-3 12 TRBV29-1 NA CSVGHGTDTPYF
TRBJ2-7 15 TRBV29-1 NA CSVKLTGVDPYEQYF
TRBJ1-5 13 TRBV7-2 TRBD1 CASRDRVNQPQHF
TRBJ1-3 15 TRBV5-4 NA CASSLQGDSGNTIYF
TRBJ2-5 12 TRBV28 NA CASSLYAETRYF
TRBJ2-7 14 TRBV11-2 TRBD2 CASSRTSGSYEQYF
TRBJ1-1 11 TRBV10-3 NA CAISERTEAFF
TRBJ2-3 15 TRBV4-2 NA CASSQENSEGDTQYF
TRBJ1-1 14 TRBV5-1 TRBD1 CASSSRQGGSEAFF
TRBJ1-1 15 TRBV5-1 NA CASSLTTGGLTEAFF
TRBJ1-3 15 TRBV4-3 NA CASSQDRGTGNTIYF
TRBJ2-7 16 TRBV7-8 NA CASSRFWGKVTYEQYF
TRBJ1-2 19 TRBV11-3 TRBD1 CASSLDITTSGGANYGYTF
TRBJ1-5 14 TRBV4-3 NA CASSQDRGNQPQHF
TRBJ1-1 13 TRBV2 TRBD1 CASRVRGSTEAFF
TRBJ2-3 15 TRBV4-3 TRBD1 CASSQGQGSTDTQYF
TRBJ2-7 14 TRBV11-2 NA CASSRFGYSYEQYF
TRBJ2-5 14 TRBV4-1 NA CASSQDITQETQYF
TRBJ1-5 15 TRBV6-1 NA CASNLIGGGIQPQHF
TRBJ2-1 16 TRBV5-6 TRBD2 CASSLSGRRSYNEQFF
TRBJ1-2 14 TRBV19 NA CASSIPGTPYGYTF
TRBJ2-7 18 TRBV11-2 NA CASSPVGPRTGQVYEQYF
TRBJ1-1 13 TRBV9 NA CASSMTPNTEAFF
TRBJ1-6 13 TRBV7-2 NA CASSLWVSGPLHF